These T cell receptor beta chains were read from a single sample in a study of blood T cell repertoires in COVID-19. Assay: immunoSEQ multiplex PCR; the TCRdb copy retains only in-frame clones and omits some. The top ten hold approximately 6.2% of the sample, which has 90,000 to 120,000 clones, around 89% seen once. The sequencing sample was made of peripheral blood. These receptor sequences come from a man aged 50-60 years with active or convalescent COVID-19. The CDR3 runs from the conserved cysteine through the conserved F or W. Fields, in order: V gene, D gene, J gene, clone size, CDR3 protein, CDR3 DNA. A D gene is named only where the DNA matches it firmly. Clone size is given for some rows only: seen once, a few or many times, or a class if the clone is expanded.

TRBV5-5	-	TRBJ2-7	-	CASSLESGSRAYEQYF	TGTGCCAGCAGCTTGGAATCGGGTTCTAGAGCCTACGAGCAGTACTTC
TRBV7-9	TRBD2	TRBJ2-1	-	CASSGLVVGNEQFF	TGTGCCAGCTCCGGACTAGTGGTTGGCAATGAGCAGTTCTTC
TRBV28	-	TRBJ1-1	few	CASSPPRGSTEAFF	TGTGCCAGCAGTCCGCCCAGAGGGAGCACTGAAGCTTTCTTT
TRBV29-1	-	TRBJ2-3	-	CSARTTSTDTQYF	TGCAGCGCCAGGACTACTAGCACAGATACGCAGTATTTT
TRBV5-1	TRBD2	TRBJ2-2	-	CASSGIAGGSNTGELFF	TGCGCCAGCAGTGGAATAGCGGGAGGATCGAACACCGGGGAGCTGTTTTTT
TRBV28	TRBD1	TRBJ1-5	few	CASSLQGGFGNQPQHF	TGTGCCAGCAGTTTACAGGGGGGATTCGGCAATCAGCCCCAGCATTTT
TRBV29-1	TRBD2	TRBJ2-1	-	CSVEGTSFNEQFF	TGCAGCGTTGAAGGGACTAGCTTTAATGAGCAGTTCTTC
TRBV10-3	TRBD1	TRBJ2-5	-	CAIGEGTGVGETQYF	TGTGCCATCGGAGAGGGGACAGGGGTGGGGGAGACCCAGTACTTC
TRBV19	-	TRBJ2-1	-	CASLGRASVRNEQFF	TGTGCCAGCCTCGGACGGGCTAGCGTAAGGAATGAGCAGTTCTTC
TRBV3-1/TRBV3-2	-	TRBJ1-1	-	CASSQGRGEAFF	TGTGCCAGCAGCCAAGGGAGAGGTGAAGCTTTCTTT
TRBV4-2	TRBD1	TRBJ1-5	few	CASSQDRGSAQHF	TGTGCCAGCAGCCAGGACAGGGGGTCGGCCCAGCATTTT
TRBV27	-	TRBJ2-7	-	CASSLSGANEQYF	TGTGCCAGCAGTTTGTCAGGCGCCAACGAGCAGTACTTC
TRBV19	-	TRBJ1-6	-	CASSIARFIGSPLHF	TGTGCCAGTAGTATCGCCAGGTTTATTGGTTCACCCCTCCACTTT
TRBV5-6	TRBD2	TRBJ2-1	-	CASSFLAGGLREQFF	TGTGCCAGCAGCTTTCTAGCGGGAGGGCTTCGTGAGCAGTTCTTC
TRBV9	TRBD2	TRBJ2-5	-	CASSVPQTSGLEETQYF	TGTGCCAGCAGCGTCCCCCAGACTAGCGGGTTAGAGGAGACCCAGTACTTC
TRBV4-1	TRBD2	TRBJ2-5	-	CASSQEFFSGKMETQYF	TGCGCCAGCAGCCAAGAGTTTTTTAGCGGGAAAATGGAGACCCAGTACTTC
TRBV5-1	TRBD1	TRBJ1-1	-	CASSTGQLNTEAFF	TGCGCCAGCAGCACGGGACAGCTGAACACTGAAGCTTTCTTT
TRBV19	TRBD2	TRBJ2-7	-	CASKGLAGEGEQYF	TGTGCCAGTAAGGGACTAGCGGGAGAGGGCGAGCAGTACTTC
TRBV30	TRBD2	TRBJ2-5	-	CAWIGRTQETQYF	TGTGCCTGGATCGGGAGGACTCAAGAGACCCAGTACTTC
TRBV5-6	-	TRBJ2-5	once	CASSLRIWREETQYF	TGTGCCAGCAGCTTACGTATCTGGAGGGAGGAGACCCAGTACTTC
TRBV6-6	-	TRBJ1-1	-	CASRDWGQVAEAFF	TGTGCCAGCAGGGATTGGGGACAAGTAGCTGAAGCTTTCTTT
TRBV18	TRBD2	TRBJ2-3	-	CASSRGTSASTDTQYF	TGTGCCAGCTCACGGGGGACTAGCGCTTCCACAGATACGCAGTATTTT
TRBV9	-	TRBJ1-5	-	CASSVGGRSNQPQHF	TGTGCCAGCAGCGTGGGGGGACGGAGCAATCAGCCCCAGCATTTT
TRBV5-8	-	TRBJ2-7	-	CASSLSPYEQYF	TGTGCCAGCAGCCTGTCTCCCTACGAGCAGTACTTC
TRBV5-1	TRBD2	TRBJ2-5	-	CASSFYGTSGQETQYF	TGCGCCAGCTCGTTTTATGGGACTAGCGGACAAGAGACCCAGTACTTC
TRBV19	-	TRBJ1-2	-	CASETMGAYGYTF	TGTGCCAGTGAAACAATGGGGGCCTATGGCTACACCTTC
TRBV4-3	-	TRBJ1-4	-	CASSQEGPGISQGPNEKLFF	TGCGCCAGCAGCCAAGAGGGGCCAGGTATTTCTCAAGGCCCAAATGAAAAACTGTTTTTT
TRBV18	-	TRBJ2-2	-	CASSPNIAGAGELFF	TGTGCCAGCTCACCAAATATCGCGGGTGCCGGGGAGCTGTTTTTT
TRBV30	-	TRBJ2-1	-	CAWRSGYGYNEQFF	TGTGCCTGGAGGAGCGGGTATGGGTACAATGAGCAGTTCTTC
TRBV19	-	TRBJ2-2	-	CATQEVNTGELFF	TGTGCCACCCAGGAAGTAAACACCGGGGAGCTGTTTTTT
TRBV3-1/TRBV3-2	TRBD2	TRBJ2-7	-	CASSQSGGHYEQYF	TGTGCCAGCAGCCAAAGCGGGGGCCACTACGAGCAGTACTTC
TRBV5-5	TRBD1	TRBJ1-1	-	CASSPGTDTEAFF	TGTGCCAGCAGCCCAGGGACAGACACTGAAGCTTTCTTT
TRBV27	-	TRBJ1-6	few	CASRPGTNSPLHF	TGTGCCAGCAGGCCGGGAACTAATTCACCCCTCCACTTT
TRBV29-1	TRBD2	TRBJ2-5	-	CSVVSSGRAGETQYF	TGCAGCGTTGTGAGTAGCGGGAGGGCCGGGGAGACCCAGTACTTC
TRBV10-3	TRBD1	TRBJ2-3	-	CAISESGQGAGDTQYF	TGTGCCATCAGTGAGTCGGGACAGGGGGCAGGAGATACGCAGTATTTT
TRBV5-1	TRBD1	TRBJ2-6	-	CASSLRPGQGASGANVLTF	TGCGCCAGCAGCTTGAGGCCGGGACAGGGGGCATCTGGGGCCAACGTCCTGACTTTC
TRBV14	-	TRBJ2-3	-	CASSLDTLGTQYF	TGTGCCAGCAGCTTAGACACCTTGGGTACGCAGTATTTT
TRBV19	TRBD1	TRBJ2-7	-	CASSPGQGLYEQYF	TGTGCCAGTAGTCCGGGACAGGGTCTCTACGAGCAGTACTTC
TRBV25-1	TRBD1	TRBJ1-3	-	CASSGTGDGNTIYF	TGTGCCAGCAGTGGGACAGGGGATGGAAACACCATATATTTT
TRBV3-1/TRBV3-2	TRBD1	TRBJ1-5	-	CASSQNTGANQPQHF	TGTGCCAGCAGCCAAAATACAGGGGCCAATCAGCCCCAGCATTTT
TRBV5-1	TRBD2	TRBJ2-7	-	CASSLLLAGGSEQYF	TGCGCCAGCAGCTTGTTACTAGCGGGAGGTTCCGAGCAGTACTTC
TRBV4-2	TRBD2	TRBJ2-7	-	CASSLLRGGSALREQYF	TGTGCCAGCAGCCTTTTAAGGGGAGGGTCCGCTTTAAGGGAGCAGTACTTC
TRBV18	-	TRBJ2-1	-	CASSPQDNEYNEQFF	TGTGCCAGCTCACCCCAGGATAACGAATACAATGAGCAGTTCTTC
TRBV3-1/TRBV3-2	TRBD1	TRBJ2-1	-	CASSRQGAYNEQFF	TGTGCCAGCAGCCGGCAGGGGGCATACAATGAGCAGTTCTTC
TRBV6-6	TRBD1	TRBJ2-2	-	CASTGTGPTGELFF	TGTGCCAGCACCGGGACAGGTCCCACCGGGGAGCTGTTTTTT
TRBV7-2	-	TRBJ1-5	-	CASSLSSGRFSNQPQHF	TGTGCCAGCAGCTTATCCTCAGGGAGGTTTAGCAATCAGCCCCAGCATTTT
TRBV4-3	-	TRBJ2-2	-	CASSQEPGYMATGELFF	TGCGCCAGCAGCCAAGAACCGGGGTACATGGCGACCGGGGAGCTGTTTTTT
TRBV19	TRBD1	TRBJ1-4	-	CASSGTANEKLFF	TGTGCCAGTTCCGGGACAGCTAATGAAAAACTGTTTTTT
TRBV5-6	TRBD2	TRBJ2-1	-	CASSLGTSGRSSYNEQFF	TGTGCCAGCAGCCTAGGGACTAGCGGGCGGAGCTCCTACAATGAGCAGTTCTTC
TRBV6-1	TRBD2	TRBJ2-2	-	CASSEPGGTGELFF	TGTGCCAGCAGTGAACCGGGGGGAACCGGGGAGCTGTTTTTT
TRBV11-2	-	TRBJ2-2	-	CASSLGGRTTGELFF	TGTGCCAGCAGCTTGGGGGGGCGGACAACCGGGGAGCTGTTTTTT
TRBV4-1	-	TRBJ2-3	-	CASSQEGGASGTDTQYF	TGCGCCAGCAGCCAAGAGGGAGGCGCTAGCGGCACAGATACGCAGTATTTT
TRBV7-9	TRBD1	TRBJ2-5	-	CASSQGQVRQTQYF	TGTGCCAGCAGCCAAGGACAGGTTCGACAGACCCAGTACTTC
TRBV6-5	TRBD2	TRBJ2-3	once	CASSRLANTDTQYF	TGTGCCAGCAGCAGACTAGCGAACACAGATACGCAGTATTTT
TRBV19	-	TRBJ1-2	-	CASSMGPGDYGYTF	TGTGCCAGTAGTATGGGTCCAGGGGACTATGGCTACACCTTC